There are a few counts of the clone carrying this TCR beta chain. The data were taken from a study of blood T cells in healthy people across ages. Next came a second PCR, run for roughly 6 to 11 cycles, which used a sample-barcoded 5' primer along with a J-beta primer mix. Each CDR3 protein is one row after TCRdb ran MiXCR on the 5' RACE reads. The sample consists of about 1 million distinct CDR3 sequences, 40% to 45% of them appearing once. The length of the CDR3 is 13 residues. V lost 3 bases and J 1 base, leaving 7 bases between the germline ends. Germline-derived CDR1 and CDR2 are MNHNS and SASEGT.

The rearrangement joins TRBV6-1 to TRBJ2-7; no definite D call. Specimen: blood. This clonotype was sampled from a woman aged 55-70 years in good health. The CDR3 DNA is TGTGCCAGCAGTGACGCGCTTTCCTACGAGCAGTACTTC. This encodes CASSDALSYEQYF.